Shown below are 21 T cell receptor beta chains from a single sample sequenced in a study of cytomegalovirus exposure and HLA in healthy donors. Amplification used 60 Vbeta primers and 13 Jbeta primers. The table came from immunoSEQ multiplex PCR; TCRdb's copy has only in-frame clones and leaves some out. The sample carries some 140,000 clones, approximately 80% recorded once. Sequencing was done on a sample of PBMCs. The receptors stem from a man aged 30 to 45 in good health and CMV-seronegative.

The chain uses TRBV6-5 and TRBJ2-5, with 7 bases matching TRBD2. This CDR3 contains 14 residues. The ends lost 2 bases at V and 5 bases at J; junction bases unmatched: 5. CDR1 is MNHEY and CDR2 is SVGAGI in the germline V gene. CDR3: CASSYGRARETQYF. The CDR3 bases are TGTGCCAGCAGTTACGGGAGGGCTCGGGAGACCCAGTACTTC.

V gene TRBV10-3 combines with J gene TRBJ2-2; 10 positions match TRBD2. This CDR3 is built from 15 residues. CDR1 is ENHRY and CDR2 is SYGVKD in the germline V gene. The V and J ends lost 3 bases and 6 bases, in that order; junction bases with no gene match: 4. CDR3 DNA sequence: TGTGCCATCAGTGATAGCGGGAGGATCTCCGGGGAGCTGTTTTTT. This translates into CAISDSGRISGELFF.

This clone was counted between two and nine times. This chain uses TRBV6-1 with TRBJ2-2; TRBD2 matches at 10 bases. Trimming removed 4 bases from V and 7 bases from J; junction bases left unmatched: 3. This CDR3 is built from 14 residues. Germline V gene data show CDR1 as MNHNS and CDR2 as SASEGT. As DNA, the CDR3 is TGTGCCAGCAGTGGGGGACTAGCGAACGGGGAGCTGTTTTTT. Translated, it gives CASSGGLANGELFF.

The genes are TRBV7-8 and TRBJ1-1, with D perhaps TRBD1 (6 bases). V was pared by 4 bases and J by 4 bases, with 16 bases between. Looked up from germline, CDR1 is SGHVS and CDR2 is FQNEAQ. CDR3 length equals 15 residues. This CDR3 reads CASSYQGTYTTEAFF. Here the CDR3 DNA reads TGTGCCAGCAGCTACCAAGGGACATACACCACTGAAGCTTTCTTT.

The CDR3 DNA sequence: TGTGCCAGCAGTAGACAGGGGCTCGGCGAGCAGTACTTC. Amino acid sequence: CASSRQGLGEQYF. The chain has TRBV6-6 and TRBJ2-7, with 8 bases aligning to TRBD1. There are 13 residues in the CDR3. V was clipped by 5 bases and J by 6 bases; unmatched bases: 6. Germline CDR1 MNHNY, CDR2 SVGAGI (reference sequence).

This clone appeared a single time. The CDR3 region is CASSFTPLYEQYF. The DNA of the CDR3 is TGTGCCAGCAGCTTCACCCCACTCTACGAGCAGTACTTC. V is TRBV9 and J is TRBJ2-7; unclear D gene. In germline, CDR1 is SGDLS, CDR2 YYNGEE. Trimming took off 4 bases at V and 3 bases at J, with 11 bases between the two ends. There are 13 residues in the CDR3.

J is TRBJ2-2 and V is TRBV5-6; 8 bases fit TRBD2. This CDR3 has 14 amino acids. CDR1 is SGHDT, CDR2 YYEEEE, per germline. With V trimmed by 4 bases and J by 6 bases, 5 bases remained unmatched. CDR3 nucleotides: TGTGCCAGCAGCCCGGGACTAGGGGCCGGGGAGCTGTTTTTT. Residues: CASSPGLGAGELFF.

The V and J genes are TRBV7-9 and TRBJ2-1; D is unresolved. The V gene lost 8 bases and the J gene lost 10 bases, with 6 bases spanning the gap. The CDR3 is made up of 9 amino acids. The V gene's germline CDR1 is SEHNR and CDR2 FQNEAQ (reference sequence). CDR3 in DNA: TGTGCCAGCCCCGGGGAGCAGTTCTTC. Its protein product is CASPGEQFF.

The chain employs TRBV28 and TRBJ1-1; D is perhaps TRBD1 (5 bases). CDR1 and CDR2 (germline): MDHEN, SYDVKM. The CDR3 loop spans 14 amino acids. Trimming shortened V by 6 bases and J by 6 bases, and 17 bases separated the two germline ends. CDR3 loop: CASSPGLAGSEAFF. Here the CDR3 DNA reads TGTGCCAGCAGCCCAGGGCTCGCCGGCTCTGAAGCTTTCTTT.

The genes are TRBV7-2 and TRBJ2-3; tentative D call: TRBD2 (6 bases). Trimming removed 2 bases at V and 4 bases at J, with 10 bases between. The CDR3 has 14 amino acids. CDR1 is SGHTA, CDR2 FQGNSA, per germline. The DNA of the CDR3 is TGTGCCAGCAGCTTACGGGAGCGGGCAGATACGCAGTATTTT. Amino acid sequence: CASSLRERADTQYF.

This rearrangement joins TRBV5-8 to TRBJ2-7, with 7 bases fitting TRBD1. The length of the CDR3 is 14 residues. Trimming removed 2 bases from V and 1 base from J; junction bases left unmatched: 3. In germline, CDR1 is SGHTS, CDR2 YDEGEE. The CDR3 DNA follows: TGTGCCAGCAGCTTAGGGGGCGCGTCCTACGAGCAGTACTTC. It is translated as CASSLGGASYEQYF.

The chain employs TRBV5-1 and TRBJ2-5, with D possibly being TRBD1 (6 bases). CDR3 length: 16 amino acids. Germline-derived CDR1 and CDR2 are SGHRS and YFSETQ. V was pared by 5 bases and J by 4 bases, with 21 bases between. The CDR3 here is CASSWQGPLGRETQYF. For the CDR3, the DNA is TGCGCCAGCAGTTGGCAGGGGCCCCTGGGGCGAGAGACCCAGTACTTC.

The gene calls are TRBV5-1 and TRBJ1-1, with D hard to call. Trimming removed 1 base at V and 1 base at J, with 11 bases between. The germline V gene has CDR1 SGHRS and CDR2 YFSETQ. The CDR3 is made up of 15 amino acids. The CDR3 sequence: CASSLSGVGNTEAFF. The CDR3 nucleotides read TGCGCCAGCAGCTTGAGCGGGGTTGGGAACACTGAAGCTTTCTTT.

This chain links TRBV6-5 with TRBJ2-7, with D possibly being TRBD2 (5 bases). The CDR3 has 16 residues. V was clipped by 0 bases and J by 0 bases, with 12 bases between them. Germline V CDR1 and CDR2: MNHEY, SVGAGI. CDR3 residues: CASSYSLAKSSYEQYF. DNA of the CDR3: TGTGCCAGCAGTTACTCGTTAGCGAAGAGCTCCTACGAGCAGTACTTC.

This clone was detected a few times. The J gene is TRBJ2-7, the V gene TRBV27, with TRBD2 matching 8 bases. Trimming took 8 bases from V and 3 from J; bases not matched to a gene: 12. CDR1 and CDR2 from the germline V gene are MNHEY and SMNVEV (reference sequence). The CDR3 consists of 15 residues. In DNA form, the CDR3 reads TGTGCCAGCCTCGCGGGGAGAAGCGGGGGCTACGAGCAGTACTTC. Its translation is CASLAGRSGGYEQYF.

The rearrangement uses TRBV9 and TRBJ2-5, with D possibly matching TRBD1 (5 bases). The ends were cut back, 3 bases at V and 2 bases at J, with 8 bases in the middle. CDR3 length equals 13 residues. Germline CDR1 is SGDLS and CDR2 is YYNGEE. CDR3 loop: CASSAGFQETQYF. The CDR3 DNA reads TGTGCCAGCAGCGCAGGGTTTCAAGAGACCCAGTACTTC.

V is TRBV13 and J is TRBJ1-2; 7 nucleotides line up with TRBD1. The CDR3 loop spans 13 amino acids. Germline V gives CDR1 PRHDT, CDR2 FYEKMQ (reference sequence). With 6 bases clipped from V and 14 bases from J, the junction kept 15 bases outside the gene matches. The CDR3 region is CASRSFRDRGFTF. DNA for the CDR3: TGTGCCAGCAGATCCTTCCGGGACAGAGGTTTTACCTTC.

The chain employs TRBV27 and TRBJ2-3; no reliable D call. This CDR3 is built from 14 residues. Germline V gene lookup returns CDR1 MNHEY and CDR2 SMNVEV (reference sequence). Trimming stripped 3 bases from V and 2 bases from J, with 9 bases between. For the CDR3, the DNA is TGTGCCAGCAGTTTCGGTCCTCACACAGATACGCAGTATTTT. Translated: CASSFGPHTDTQYF.

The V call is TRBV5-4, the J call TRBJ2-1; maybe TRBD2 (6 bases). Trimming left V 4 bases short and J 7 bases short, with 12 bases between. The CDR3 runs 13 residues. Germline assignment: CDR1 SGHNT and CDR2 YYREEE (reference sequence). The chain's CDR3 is CASSAQGGNEQFF. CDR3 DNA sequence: TGTGCCAGCAGCGCGCAGGGAGGAAATGAGCAGTTCTTC.

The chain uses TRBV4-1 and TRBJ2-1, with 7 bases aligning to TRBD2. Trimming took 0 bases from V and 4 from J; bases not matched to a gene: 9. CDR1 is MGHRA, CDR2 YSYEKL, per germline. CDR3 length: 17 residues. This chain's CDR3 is CASSQDRRLATYNEQFF. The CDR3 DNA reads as TGCGCCAGCAGCCAAGATCGGAGACTAGCAACTTACAATGAGCAGTTCTTC.

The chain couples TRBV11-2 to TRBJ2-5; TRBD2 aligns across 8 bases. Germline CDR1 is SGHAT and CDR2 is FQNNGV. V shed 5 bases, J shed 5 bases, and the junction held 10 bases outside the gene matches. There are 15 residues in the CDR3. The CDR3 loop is CASSPRGGVLETQYF. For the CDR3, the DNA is TGTGCCAGCAGCCCCCGGGGGGGTGTATTGGAGACCCAGTACTTC.